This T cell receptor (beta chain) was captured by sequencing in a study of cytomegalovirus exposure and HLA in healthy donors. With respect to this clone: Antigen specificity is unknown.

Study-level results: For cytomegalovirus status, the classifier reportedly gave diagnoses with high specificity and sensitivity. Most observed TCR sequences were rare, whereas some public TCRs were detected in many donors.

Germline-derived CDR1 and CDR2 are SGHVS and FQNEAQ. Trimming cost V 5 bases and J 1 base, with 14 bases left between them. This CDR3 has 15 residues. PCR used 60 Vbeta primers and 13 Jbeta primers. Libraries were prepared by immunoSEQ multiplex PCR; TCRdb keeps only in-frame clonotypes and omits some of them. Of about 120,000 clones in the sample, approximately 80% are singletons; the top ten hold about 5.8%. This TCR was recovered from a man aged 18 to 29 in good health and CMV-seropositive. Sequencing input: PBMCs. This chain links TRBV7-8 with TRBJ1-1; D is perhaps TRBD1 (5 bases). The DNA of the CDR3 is TGTGCCAGCAGCCCCCACATTGGACAGAACACTGAAGCTTTCTTT. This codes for CASSPHIGQNTEAFF.